Below, 25 T cell receptor beta chains from the same sample are listed, as sequenced in a study of blood T cell repertoires in COVID-19. Assay used: immunoSEQ multiplex PCR; TCRdb lists only in-frame clones, some missing. In the table there are approximately 98,000 clones, 75% to 85% of which are singletons. The sequenced sample consisted of peripheral blood. The receptors stem from a man in his 60s with acute or convalescent COVID-19.

The chain has TRBV11-2 and TRBJ2-5; TRBD2 aligns across 8 bases. CDR1 and CDR2 (germline): SGHAT, FQNNGV. The CDR3 extends over 15 amino acids. Trimming took 5 bases from V and 2 from J; bases not matched to a gene: 7. The CDR3 region is CASSPNSGIQETQYF. The CDR3 nucleotides are TGTGCCAGCAGCCCAAATAGCGGGATTCAAGAGACCCAGTACTTC.

The chain couples TRBV27 to TRBJ1-1; D uncertain. The CDR3 length is 16 residues. Trimming shortened V by 1 base and J by 5 bases, and 17 bases separated the two germline ends. CDR1 MNHEY and CDR2 SMNVEV come from the germline V gene (reference sequence). Written as DNA, the CDR3 is TGTGCCAGCAGTTTATTTAATATAGGGTCGGGGACTGAAGCTTTCTTT. It is translated as CASSLFNIGSGTEAFF.

The table lists this clone with a few counts. The V and J genes are TRBV29-1 and TRBJ1-6, with unresolved D. The CDR3 is 15 amino acids. Trimming cost V 4 bases and J 10 bases, with 20 bases left between them. Germline CDR1 SQVTM, CDR2 ANQGSEA. The CDR3 is CSVVVGPGEFSPLHF. CDR3 bases: TGCAGCGTTGTCGTTGGGCCCGGGGAGTTCTCACCCCTCCACTTT.

The V call is TRBV6-5, the J call TRBJ1-6; D may be TRBD1 (5 bases). Germline-derived CDR1 and CDR2 are MNHEY and SVGAGI. Deletions cut 4 bases from V and 4 bases from J, with 8 bases between. The CDR3 is 14 amino acids. The CDR3: CASSLRTYNSPLHF. CDR3 coding DNA: TGTGCCAGCAGTTTAAGGACATATAATTCACCCCTCCACTTT.

The rearrangement uses TRBV7-9 and TRBJ1-1; weak D call: TRBD1 (5 bases). CDR1 SEHNR and CDR2 FQNEAQ come from the germline V gene (reference sequence). The V end was cut by 4 bases, the J end by 0 bases, with 12 bases between. The CDR3 contains 15 residues. The CDR3 loop is CASSSWGSMNTEAFF. The CDR3 nucleotides are TGTGCCAGCAGCTCTTGGGGCAGCATGAACACTGAAGCTTTCTTT.

This chain joins TRBV6-5 and TRBJ2-7; 8 positions match TRBD1. The trim removed 7 bases at V and 0 bases at J, leaving 5 bases unmatched. Germline lookup yields CDR1 MNHEY and CDR2 SVGAGI. CDR3 size: 14 residues. This CDR3 reads CASNRQGSSYEQYF. In nucleotides, the CDR3 is TGTGCCAGCAACCGACAGGGGAGCTCCTACGAGCAGTACTTC.

The chain couples TRBV18 to TRBJ1-5; D not certain. Germline V gene sequence: CDR1 KGHSH, CDR2 LQKENI. Trimming removed 4 bases from V and 4 bases from J, with 8 bases in between. The CDR3 is made up of 13 amino acids. The CDR3 coding sequence is TGTGCCAGCTCACTCACTTCGAATCAGCCCCAGCATTTT. This gives the protein CASSLTSNQPQHF.

This chain links TRBV27 with TRBJ2-6; weak D call: TRBD1 (6 bases). Trimming cost V 0 bases and J 1 base, with 10 bases left between them. CDR3 length equals 17 residues. Looked up from germline, CDR1 is MNHEY and CDR2 is SMNVEV (reference sequence). CDR3 bases: TGTGCCAGCAGTTTATCCGGGACACCTTCTGGGGCCAACGTCCTGACTTTC. It translates to CASSLSGTPSGANVLTF.

There are many counts of this clone. The chain is built from TRBV27 and TRBJ2-2; 12 bases agree with TRBD2. CDR1 is MNHEY, CDR2 SMNVEV, per germline (reference sequence). V lost 5 bases, J lost 3 bases, and 10 bases stayed unmatched. CDR3 length: 18 residues. The CDR3 bases are TGTGCCAGCAGTCTAAACCCCCGACTAGCGGGAGACACCGGGGAGCTGTTTTTT. Its protein product is CASSLNPRLAGDTGELFF.

The chain uses TRBV6-6 and TRBJ1-2; TRBD1 aligns across 9 bases. This CDR3 is built from 17 residues. The J segment lost 4 bases and the V segment lost 5 bases, leaving 14 bases of the junction unmatched. Germline V CDR1 and CDR2: MNHNY, SVGAGI (reference sequence). CDR3: CASSPQGAGIAGYGYTF. The CDR3 region has the DNA TGTGCCAGCAGTCCACAGGGGGCGGGGATAGCAGGCTATGGCTACACCTTC.

The rearrangement joins TRBV5-4 to TRBJ2-1, with 7 bases lining up with TRBD1. The CDR3 is made up of 16 amino acids. The J segment lost 6 bases and the V segment lost 2 bases, leaving 11 bases of the junction unmatched. Germline V gene sequence: CDR1 SGHNT, CDR2 YYREEE (reference sequence). The CDR3 spells CASSFGQAFFFNEQFF. CDR3 DNA sequence: TGTGCCAGCAGCTTCGGACAGGCCTTCTTTTTCAATGAGCAGTTCTTC. Based on the CDR3 plus reference TRBV5-4 and TRBJ2-1, the full variable domain is ETGVTQSPTHLIKTRGQQVTLRCSSQSGHNTVSWYQQALGQGPQFIFQYYREEENGRGNFPPRFSGLQFPNYSSELNVNALELDDSALYLCASSFGQAFFFNEQFFGPGTRLTVL.

J is TRBJ1-1 and V is TRBV12-5; 7 bases are a match to TRBD1. CDR1 is LGHNT and CDR2 is FRNRAP in the germline V gene. The length of the CDR3 is 16 residues. V lost 0 bases to trimming and J lost 3 bases; unmatched junction nucleotides: 7. CDR3 loop: CASGLVLGRGDTEAFF. CDR3 nucleotide sequence: TGTGCTAGTGGTTTGGTACTGGGCAGGGGGGACACTGAAGCTTTCTTT. Looking up the rest from reference TRBV12-5 and TRBJ1-1 gives the full variable domain: DARVTQTPRHKVTEMGQEVTMRCQPILGHNTVFWYRQTMMQGLELLAYFRNRAPLDDSGMPKDRFSAEMPDATLATLKIQPSEPRDSAVYFCASGLVLGRGDTEAFFGQGTRLTVV.

The chain carries TRBV7-3 and TRBJ2-1; D is perhaps TRBD1 (6 bases). V was clipped by 5 bases and J by 7 bases, with 12 bases between them. This CDR3 region has 13 residues. Germline-derived CDR1 and CDR2 are SGHTA and FQGTGA. The CDR3 protein is CASSPRGKNEQFF. In DNA form, the CDR3 reads TGTGCCAGCAGCCCTAGGGGGAAGAATGAGCAGTTCTTC.

The chain employs TRBV18 and TRBJ1-5, with D tentatively TRBD1 (5 bases). V lost 4 bases and J 2 bases, leaving 12 bases between the germline ends. CDR1 is KGHSH and CDR2 is LQKENI in the germline V gene. The CDR3 loop spans 15 amino acids. This CDR3 reads CASSQNGRGNQPQHF. The CDR3 DNA is TGTGCCAGCTCACAAAACGGCAGGGGCAATCAGCCCCAGCATTTT.

The chain couples TRBV6-4 to TRBJ1-2, with D unclear. The germline V gene encodes CDR1 MRHNA and CDR2 SNTAGT. V was cut by 6 bases and J by 5 bases, with 16 bases left in between. The CDR3 has 14 amino acids. The CDR3 DNA follows: TGTGCCAGCAGCTCGGGCCCCCGAGGGTATGGCTACACCTTC. Translation: CASSSGPRGYGYTF.

This sequence joins TRBV5-6 and TRBJ1-2; 8 nucleotides match TRBD1. The germline V gene has CDR1 SGHDT and CDR2 YYEEEE. V was pared by 0 bases and J by 2 bases, with 0 bases of the junction left unmatched. The CDR3 contains 14 residues. The CDR3 DNA reads TGTGCCAGCAGCTTGGGGGACAGGAACTATGGCTACACCTTC. Translating gives CASSLGDRNYGYTF.

This clone has only one observation. The chain uses TRBV2 and TRBJ2-7; D remains ambiguous. Germline V lookup: CDR1 SNHLY, CDR2 FYNNEI. The V end lost 7 bases, the J end lost 4 bases, and 11 bases lay between the germline ends. The CDR3 sequence is 12 residues long. DNA for the CDR3: TGTGCCAGCAAGGCTAGTGGGTACGAGCAGTACGTC. This translates into CASKASGYEQYV.

The chain's CDR3 is CASSFVRESTDTQYF. CDR3 coding DNA: TGTGCCAGCAGCTTTGTCCGGGAGAGCACAGATACGCAGTATTTT. The chain links TRBV7-6 to TRBJ2-3; possible D gene TRBD2, 6 bases. Germline V gives CDR1 SGHVS, CDR2 FNYEAQ. CDR3 length: 15 residues. V lost 3 bases and J 0 bases, leaving 10 bases between the germline ends.

The V and J genes are TRBV10-1 and TRBJ2-5; 7 bases align to TRBD2. This CDR3 spans 14 amino acids. The V gene end was trimmed by 5 bases and the J gene end by 4 bases; junction bases not matched to a gene: 7. Per germline, CDR1 WNHNN and CDR2 SYGVQD (reference sequence). DNA for the CDR3: TGCGCCAGCAGTTCAGGAGGGGAGGGAGAGACCCAGTACTTC. Its translation: CASSSGGEGETQYF.

This clone was picked up a small number of times. For the CDR3, the DNA is TGTGCCAGCAGTGAGCAGGGGCCCTCCCTTGGTTACAATGAGCAGTTCTTC. It is translated as CASSEQGPSLGYNEQFF. This chain joins TRBV6-1 and TRBJ2-1; TRBD1 might be the D (6 bases). Germline CDR1 MNHNS, CDR2 SASEGT. V lost 3 bases and J lost 4, with 19 bases in between. The CDR3 runs 17 residues.

J is TRBJ1-1 and V is TRBV24-1; D unresolved. CDR1 is KGHDR, CDR2 SFDVKD, per germline. The CDR3 totals 13 residues. V was shortened by 2 bases and J by 2 bases, with 5 bases between the two germline ends. Here the CDR3 reads CATSDSLNTEAFF. The CDR3, as DNA: TGTGCCACCAGTGATTCCCTAAACACTGAAGCTTTCTTT.

The chain recombines TRBV18 with TRBJ2-1; D may be TRBD1 (6 bases). V was clipped by 5 bases and J by 7 bases, with 12 bases between them. Looked up from germline, CDR1 is KGHSH and CDR2 is LQKENI. This CDR3 has 13 amino acids. The CDR3: CASSAQGKNEQFF. CDR3 DNA: TGTGCCAGCTCAGCGCAGGGGAAAAATGAGCAGTTCTTC.

The chain links TRBV27 to TRBJ2-5; 7 bases match TRBD2. V dropped 3 bases and J dropped 5; count of bases not matched to a gene: 3. The CDR3 spans 13 residues. Germline loops: CDR1 MNHEY, CDR2 SMNVEV (reference sequence). CDR3 residues: CASSFWGGETQYF. CDR3 sequence (DNA): TGTGCCAGCAGTTTTTGGGGGGGGGAGACCCAGTACTTC.

The rearrangement joins TRBV6-5 to TRBJ2-1; 7 bases map to TRBD1. CDR3 length: 13 residues. The germline V gene has CDR1 MNHEY and CDR2 SVGAGI. V lost 7 bases to trimming and J lost 7 bases; unmatched junction nucleotides: 7. The CDR3 is CASKGASLNEQFF. CDR3 in DNA: TGTGCCAGCAAGGGGGCGTCTTTAAATGAGCAGTTCTTC.

The chain couples TRBV19 to TRBJ1-3, with D unclear. The germline CDR1 and CDR2 sequences are LNHDA and SQIVND (reference sequence). Trimming took off 3 bases at V and 0 bases at J, with 6 bases between the two ends. CDR3 length: 14 residues. The CDR3 nucleotides are TGTGCCAGTAGTATGTGGAGCTCTGGAAACACCATATATTTT. Translating it yields CASSMWSSGNTIYF.